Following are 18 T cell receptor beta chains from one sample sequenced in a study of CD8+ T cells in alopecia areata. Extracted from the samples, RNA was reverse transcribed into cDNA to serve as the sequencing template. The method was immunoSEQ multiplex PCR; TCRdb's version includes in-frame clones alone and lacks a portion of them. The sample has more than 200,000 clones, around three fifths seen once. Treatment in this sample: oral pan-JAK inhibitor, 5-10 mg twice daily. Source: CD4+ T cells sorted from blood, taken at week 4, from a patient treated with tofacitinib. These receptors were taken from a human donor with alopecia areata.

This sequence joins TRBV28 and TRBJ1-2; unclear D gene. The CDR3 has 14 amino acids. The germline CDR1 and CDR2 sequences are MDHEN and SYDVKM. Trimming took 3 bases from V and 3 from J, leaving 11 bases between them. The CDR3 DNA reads TGTGCCAGCAGTTTCGCGGGATCTGACTATGGCTACACCTTC. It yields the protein CASSFAGSDYGYTF.

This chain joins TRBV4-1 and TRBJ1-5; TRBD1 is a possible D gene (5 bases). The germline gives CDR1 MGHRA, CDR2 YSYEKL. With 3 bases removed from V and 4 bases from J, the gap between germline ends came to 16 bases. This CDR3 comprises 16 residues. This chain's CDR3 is CASSHPPGRINQPQHF. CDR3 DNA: TGCGCCAGCAGCCACCCCCCGGGACGGATAAATCAGCCCCAGCATTTT.

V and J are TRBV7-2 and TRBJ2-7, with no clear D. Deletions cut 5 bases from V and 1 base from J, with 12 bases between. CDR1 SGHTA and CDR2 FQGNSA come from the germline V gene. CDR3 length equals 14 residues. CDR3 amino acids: CASSPAYGSYEQYF. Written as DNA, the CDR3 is TGTGCCAGCAGCCCCGCCTACGGATCCTACGAGCAGTACTTC. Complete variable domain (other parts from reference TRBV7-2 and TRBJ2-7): GAGVSQSPSNKVTEKGKDVELRCDPISGHTALYWYRQSLGQGLEFLIYFQGNSAPDKSGLPSDRFSAERTGGSVSTLTIQRTQQEDSAVYLCASSPAYGSYEQYFGPGTRLTVT.

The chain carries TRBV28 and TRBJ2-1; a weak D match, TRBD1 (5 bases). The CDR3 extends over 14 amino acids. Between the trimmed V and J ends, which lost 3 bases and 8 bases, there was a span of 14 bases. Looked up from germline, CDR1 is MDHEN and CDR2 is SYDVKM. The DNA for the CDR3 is TGTGCCAGCAGTTTCTCGTCGAAGGGGTATGAGCAGTTCTTC. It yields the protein CASSFSSKGYEQFF.

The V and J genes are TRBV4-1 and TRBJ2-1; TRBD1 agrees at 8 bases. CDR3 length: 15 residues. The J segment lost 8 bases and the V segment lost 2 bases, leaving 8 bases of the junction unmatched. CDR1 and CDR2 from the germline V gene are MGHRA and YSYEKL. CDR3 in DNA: TGCGCCAGCAGCCAATTTTCGGCAGGGGGCGATGAGCAGTTCTTC. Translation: CASSQFSAGGDEQFF.

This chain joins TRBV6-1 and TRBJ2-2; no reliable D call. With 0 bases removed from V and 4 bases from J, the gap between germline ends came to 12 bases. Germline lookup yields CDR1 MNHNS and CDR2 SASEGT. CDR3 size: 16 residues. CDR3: CASSEAVFSSTGELFF. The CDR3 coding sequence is TGTGCCAGCAGTGAAGCAGTCTTTTCGAGCACCGGGGAGCTGTTTTTT.

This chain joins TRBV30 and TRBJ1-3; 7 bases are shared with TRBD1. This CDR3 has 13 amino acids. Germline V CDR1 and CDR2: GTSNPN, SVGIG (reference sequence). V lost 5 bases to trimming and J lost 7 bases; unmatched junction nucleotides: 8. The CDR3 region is CAWSGGSRNTIYF. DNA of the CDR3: TGTGCCTGGTCAGGGGGATCGCGCAACACCATATATTTT.

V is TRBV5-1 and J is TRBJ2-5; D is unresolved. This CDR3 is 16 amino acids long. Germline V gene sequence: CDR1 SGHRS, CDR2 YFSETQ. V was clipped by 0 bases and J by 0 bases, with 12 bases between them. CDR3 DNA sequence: TGCGCCAGCAGCTTGGTTGATTTAGGCTACCAAGAGACCCAGTACTTC. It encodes CASSLVDLGYQETQYF.

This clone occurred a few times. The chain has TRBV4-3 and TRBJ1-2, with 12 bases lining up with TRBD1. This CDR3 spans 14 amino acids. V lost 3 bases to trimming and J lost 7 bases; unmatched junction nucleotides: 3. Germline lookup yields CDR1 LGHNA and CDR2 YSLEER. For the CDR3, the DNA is TGCGCCAGCAGCCAGGGACAGGGGGCTTTTGGCTACACCTTC. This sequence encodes CASSQGQGAFGYTF.

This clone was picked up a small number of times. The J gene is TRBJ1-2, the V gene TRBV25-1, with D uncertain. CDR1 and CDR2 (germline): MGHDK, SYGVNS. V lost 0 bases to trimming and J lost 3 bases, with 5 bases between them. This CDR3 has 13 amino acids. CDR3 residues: CASSEYEYYGYTF. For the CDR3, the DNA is TGTGCCAGCAGTGAATATGAGTACTATGGCTACACCTTC.

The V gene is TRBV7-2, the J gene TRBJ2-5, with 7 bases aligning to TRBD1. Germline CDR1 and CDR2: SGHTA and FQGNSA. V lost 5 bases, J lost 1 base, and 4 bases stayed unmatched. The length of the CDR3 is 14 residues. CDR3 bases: TGTGCCAGCAGCAAGACAGGGCTCCAAGAGACCCAGTACTTC. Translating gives CASSKTGLQETQYF.

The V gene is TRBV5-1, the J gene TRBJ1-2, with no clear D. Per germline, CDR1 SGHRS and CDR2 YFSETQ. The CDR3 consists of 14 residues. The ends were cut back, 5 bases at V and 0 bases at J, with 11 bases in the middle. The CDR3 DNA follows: TGCGCCAGCAGGGAATCCCCGACTAACTATGGCTACACCTTC. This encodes CASRESPTNYGYTF.

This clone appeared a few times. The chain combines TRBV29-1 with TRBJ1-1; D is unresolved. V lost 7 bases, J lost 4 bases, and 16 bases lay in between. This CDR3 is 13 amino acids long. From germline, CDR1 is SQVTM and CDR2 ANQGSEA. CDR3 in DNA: TGCAGCGCCCAGGACTGGGCTAGCACTGAAGCTTTCTTT. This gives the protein CSAQDWASTEAFF. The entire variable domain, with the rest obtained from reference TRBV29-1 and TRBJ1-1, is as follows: SAVISQKPSRDICQRGTSLTIQCQVDSQVTMMFWYRQQPGQSLTLIATANQGSEATYESGFVIDKFPISRPNLTFSTLTVSNMSPEDSSIYLCSAQDWASTEAFFGQGTRLTVV.

The CDR3 reads CASRGGSYNEQFF. In DNA form, the CDR3 reads TGTGCCAGCAGAGGGGGGTCCTACAATGAGCAGTTCTTC. The chain joins TRBV6-5 to TRBJ2-1, with D perhaps being TRBD1 or TRBD2 (6 bases each). Trimming took 6 bases from V and 1 from J, leaving 7 bases between them. This CDR3 spans 13 amino acids. Germline lookup yields CDR1 MNHEY and CDR2 SVGAGI.

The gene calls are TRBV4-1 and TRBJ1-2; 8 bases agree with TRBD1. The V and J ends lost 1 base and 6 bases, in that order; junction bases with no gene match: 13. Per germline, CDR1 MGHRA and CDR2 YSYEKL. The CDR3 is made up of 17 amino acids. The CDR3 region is CASSQGKGGRQGNGYTF. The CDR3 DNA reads TGCGCCAGCAGCCAAGGGAAAGGGGGAAGACAGGGGAATGGCTACACCTTC.

The CDR3 nucleotides are TGTGCCATCTGGGCTGGTCAAGAGACCCAGTACTTC. Encoded protein: CAIWAGQETQYF. J is TRBJ2-5 and V is TRBV10-3; D gene ambiguous. V gave up 8 bases and J gave up 2 bases, with 9 bases separating them. This CDR3 contains 12 residues. CDR1 ENHRY and CDR2 SYGVKD come from the germline V gene.

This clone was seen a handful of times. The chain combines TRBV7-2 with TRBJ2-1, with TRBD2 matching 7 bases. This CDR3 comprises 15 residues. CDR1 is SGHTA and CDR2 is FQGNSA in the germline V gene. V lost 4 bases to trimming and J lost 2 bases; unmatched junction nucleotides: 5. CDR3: CASSSLATAYNEQFF. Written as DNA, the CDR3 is TGTGCCAGCAGCTCACTAGCGACCGCCTACAATGAGCAGTTCTTC.

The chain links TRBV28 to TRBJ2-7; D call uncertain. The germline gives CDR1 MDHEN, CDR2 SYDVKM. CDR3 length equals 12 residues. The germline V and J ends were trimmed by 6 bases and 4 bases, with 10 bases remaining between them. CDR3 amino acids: CASSNRVYEQYF. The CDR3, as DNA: TGTGCCAGCAGCAATAGGGTTTACGAGCAGTACTTC.